Described below is a single T cell receptor (beta chain) sequence and its context. This sample is part of a study of blood T cell repertoires in COVID-19. Per the authors' pipeline: Reference gene primers were amplified, and this amplification served to estimate nucleated cell counts. The assay was immunoSEQ multiplex PCR, and TCRdb's table has in-frame clones only and misses some. V and J calls and clone size are those listed in that table; D and trimming were worked out from the DNA. The table records some 200,000 clones, about 85% of them present only once. This CDR3 has 16 residues. Germline V gene data show CDR1 as SGDLS and CDR2 as YYNGEE. V lost 4 bases and J lost 3; bases outside the gene matches: 10.

This TCR was recovered from a woman aged 55-75 years who had recovered from COVID-19. This rearrangement joins TRBV9 to TRBJ2-7, with TRBD1 matching 10 bases. Sequenced input: peripheral blood. CDR3 loop: CASSLSGTGEIYEQYF. CDR3 sequence (DNA): TGTGCCAGCAGCCTATCCGGGACAGGGGAGATCTACGAGCAGTACTTC.